The present entry profiles one TCR beta chain with its context. In the study's own analysis: Estimation of nucleated cell counts was performed using reference gene primer amplification. The repertoire was sequenced with immunoSEQ multiplex PCR; TCRdb's copy has only in-frame clones and lacks some. That table gives V, J and clone size, and the DNA gave D and trimming. Altogether fewer than 140,000 clones are present, 60% to 80% being singletons, with the ten largest covering roughly 0.9%. These data are taken from a study of blood T cell repertoires in COVID-19. Study overall: Whether acute or convalescent, the COVID-19 samples came from the United States, Italy and Spain. T cells, B-cell-depleted T cells, or PBMCs supplied cDNA or gDNA.

The CDR3 is 12 amino acids. The germline CDR1 and CDR2 sequences are SQVTM and ANQGSEA. V dropped 6 bases and J dropped 7 bases, with 12 bases sitting between them. The chain joins TRBV29-1 to TRBJ1-4; no firm D call. The source material was peripheral blood. This clonotype was obtained from a human donor with acute or convalescent COVID-19. The donor label of this sample is uncertain. The CDR3 protein is CSVRRPGEKLFF. The CDR3 nucleotides are TGCAGCGTGAGGAGGCCTGGTGAAAAACTGTTTTTT.